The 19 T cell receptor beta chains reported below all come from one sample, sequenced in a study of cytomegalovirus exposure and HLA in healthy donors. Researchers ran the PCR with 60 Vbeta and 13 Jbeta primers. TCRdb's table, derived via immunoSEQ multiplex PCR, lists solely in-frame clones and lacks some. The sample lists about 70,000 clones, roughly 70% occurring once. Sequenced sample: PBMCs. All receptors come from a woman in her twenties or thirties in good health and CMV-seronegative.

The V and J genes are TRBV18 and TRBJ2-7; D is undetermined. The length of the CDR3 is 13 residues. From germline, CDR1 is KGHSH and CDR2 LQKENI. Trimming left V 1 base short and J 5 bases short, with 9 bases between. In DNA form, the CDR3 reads TGTGCCAGCTCACCACTTCCAGGCAACGAGCAGTACTTC. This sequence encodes CASSPLPGNEQYF.

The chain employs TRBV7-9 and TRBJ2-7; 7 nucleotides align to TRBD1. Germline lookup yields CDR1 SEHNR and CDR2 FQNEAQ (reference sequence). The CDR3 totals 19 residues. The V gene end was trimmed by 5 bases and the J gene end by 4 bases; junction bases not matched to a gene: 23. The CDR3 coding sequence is TGTGCCAGCAGCCCATACTTGGGACAGTCTCTCTCCCACGGGTACGAGCAGTACTTC. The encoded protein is CASSPYLGQSLSHGYEQYF.

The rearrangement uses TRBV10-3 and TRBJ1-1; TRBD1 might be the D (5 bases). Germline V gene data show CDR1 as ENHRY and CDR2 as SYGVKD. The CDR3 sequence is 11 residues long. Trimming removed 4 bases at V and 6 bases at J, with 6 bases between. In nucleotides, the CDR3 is TGTGCCATCAGTGGGGGGGCTGAAGCTTTCTTT. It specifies CAISGGAEAFF.

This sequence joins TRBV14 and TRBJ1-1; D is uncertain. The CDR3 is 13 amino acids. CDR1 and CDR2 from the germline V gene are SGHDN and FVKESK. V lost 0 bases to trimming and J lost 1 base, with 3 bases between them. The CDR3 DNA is TGTGCCAGCAGCCAAGATCAGAACACTGAAGCTTTCTTT. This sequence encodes CASSQDQNTEAFF.

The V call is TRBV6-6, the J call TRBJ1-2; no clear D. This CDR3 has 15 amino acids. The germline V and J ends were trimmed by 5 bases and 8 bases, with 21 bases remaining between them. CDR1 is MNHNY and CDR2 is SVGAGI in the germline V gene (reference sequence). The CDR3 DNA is TGTGCCAGCAGTCTCTCGAGCTCCCGCCTGGGCGGCTACACCTTC. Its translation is CASSLSSSRLGGYTF.

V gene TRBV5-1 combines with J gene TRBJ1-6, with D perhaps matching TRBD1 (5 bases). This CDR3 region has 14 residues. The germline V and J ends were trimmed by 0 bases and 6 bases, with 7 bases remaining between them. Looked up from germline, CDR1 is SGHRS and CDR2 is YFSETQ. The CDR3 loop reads CASSLGGGNSPLHF. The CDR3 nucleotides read TGCGCCAGCAGCTTGGGGGGGGGTAATTCACCCCTCCACTTT.

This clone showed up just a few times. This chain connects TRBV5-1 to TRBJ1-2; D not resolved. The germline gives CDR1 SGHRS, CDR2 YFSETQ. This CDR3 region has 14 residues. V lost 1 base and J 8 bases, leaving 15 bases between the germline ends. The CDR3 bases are TGCGCCAGCAGCTTGACGACTACAACTTACGGCTACACCTTC. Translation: CASSLTTTTYGYTF. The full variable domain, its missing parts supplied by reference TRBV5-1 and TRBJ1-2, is KAGVTQTPRYLIKTRGQQVTLSCSPISGHRSVSWYQQTPGQGLQFLFEYFSETQRNKGNFPGRFSGRQFSNSRSEMNVSTLELGDSALYLCASSLTTTTYGYTFGSGTRLTVV.

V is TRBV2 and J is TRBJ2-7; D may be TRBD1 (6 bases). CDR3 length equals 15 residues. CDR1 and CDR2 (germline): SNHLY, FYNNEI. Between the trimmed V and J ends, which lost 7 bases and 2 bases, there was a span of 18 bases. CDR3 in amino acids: CASKLGAGDPYEQYF. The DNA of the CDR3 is TGTGCCAGCAAACTGGGGGCAGGGGACCCCTACGAGCAGTACTTC.

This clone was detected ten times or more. CDR3 loop: CASSEPTGGFEKLFF. CDR3 coding DNA: TGTGCCAGCAGTGAACCGACAGGGGGCTTCGAAAAACTGTTTTTT. V gene TRBV6-1 combines with J gene TRBJ1-4; 10 positions agree with TRBD1. J lost 8 bases, V lost 2 bases, and 5 bases had no gene match. CDR1 and CDR2 (germline): MNHNS, SASEGT. CDR3 size: 15 residues.

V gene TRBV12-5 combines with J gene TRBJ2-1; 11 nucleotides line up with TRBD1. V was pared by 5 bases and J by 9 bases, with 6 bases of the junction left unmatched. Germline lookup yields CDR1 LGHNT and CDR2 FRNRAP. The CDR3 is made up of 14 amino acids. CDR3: CASGLGQGEVEQFF. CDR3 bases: TGTGCTAGTGGTCTGGGACAGGGGGAGGTTGAGCAGTTCTTC. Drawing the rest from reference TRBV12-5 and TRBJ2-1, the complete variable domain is DARVTQTPRHKVTEMGQEVTMRCQPILGHNTVFWYRQTMMQGLELLAYFRNRAPLDDSGMPKDRFSAEMPDATLATLKIQPSEPRDSAVYFCASGLGQGEVEQFFGPGTRLTVL.

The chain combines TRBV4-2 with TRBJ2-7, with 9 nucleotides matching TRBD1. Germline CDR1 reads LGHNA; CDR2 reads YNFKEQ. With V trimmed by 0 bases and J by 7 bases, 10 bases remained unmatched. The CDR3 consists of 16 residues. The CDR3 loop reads CASSQDPPGQGREQYF. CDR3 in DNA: TGTGCCAGCAGCCAAGATCCTCCGGGACAGGGTCGAGAGCAGTACTTC.

Here the CDR3 reads CASSLGGGNTEAFF. The CDR3 coding sequence is TGTGCCAGCAGCTTAGGCGGGGGAAACACTGAAGCTTTCTTT. The rearrangement joins TRBV7-3 to TRBJ1-1, with D possibly being TRBD1 (5 bases). From germline, CDR1 is SGHTA and CDR2 FQGTGA. The CDR3 length is 14 residues. The V end was cut by 2 bases, the J end by 2 bases, with 9 bases between.

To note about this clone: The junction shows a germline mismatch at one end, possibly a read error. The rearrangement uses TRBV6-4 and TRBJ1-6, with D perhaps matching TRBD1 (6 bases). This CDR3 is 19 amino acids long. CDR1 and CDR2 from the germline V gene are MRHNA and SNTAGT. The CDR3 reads CASSPVQGFRGSYNSPLHF. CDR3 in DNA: TGTGCCAGCAGTCCAGTTCAGGGGTTTCGAGGCTCCTATAATTCCCCCCTCCACTTT.

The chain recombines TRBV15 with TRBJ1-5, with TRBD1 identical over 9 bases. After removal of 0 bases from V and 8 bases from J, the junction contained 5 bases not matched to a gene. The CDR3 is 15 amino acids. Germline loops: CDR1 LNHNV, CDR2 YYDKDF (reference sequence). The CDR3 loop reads CATSRDGQGLEPQHF. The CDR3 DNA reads TGTGCCACCAGCAGAGACGGACAGGGGCTTGAGCCCCAGCATTTT.

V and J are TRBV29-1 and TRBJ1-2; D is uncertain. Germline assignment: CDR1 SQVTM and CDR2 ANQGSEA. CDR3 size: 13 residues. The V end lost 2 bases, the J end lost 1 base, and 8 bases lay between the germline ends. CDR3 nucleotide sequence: TGCAGCGTTGAATTTTTCGGTAACTATGGCTACACCTTC. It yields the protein CSVEFFGNYGYTF.

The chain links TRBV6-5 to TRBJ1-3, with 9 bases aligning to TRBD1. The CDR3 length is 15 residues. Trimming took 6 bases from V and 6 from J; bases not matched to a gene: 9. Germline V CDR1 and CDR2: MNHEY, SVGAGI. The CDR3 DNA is TGTGCCAGCAGGGGACAGGGAAGACTTTTAAACACCATATATTTT. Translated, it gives CASRGQGRLLNTIYF.

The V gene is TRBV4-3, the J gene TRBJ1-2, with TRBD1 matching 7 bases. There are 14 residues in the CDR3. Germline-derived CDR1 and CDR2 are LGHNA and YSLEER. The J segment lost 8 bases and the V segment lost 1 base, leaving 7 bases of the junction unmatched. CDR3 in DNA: TGCGCCAGCAGCCAAGTTTTAGGGGGCAGGGGCTACACCTTC. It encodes CASSQVLGGRGYTF.

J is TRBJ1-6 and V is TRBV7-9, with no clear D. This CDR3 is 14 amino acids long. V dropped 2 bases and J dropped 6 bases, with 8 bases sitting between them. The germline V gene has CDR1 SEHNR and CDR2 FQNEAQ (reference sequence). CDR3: CASSLMVANSPLHF. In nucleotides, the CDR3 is TGTGCCAGCAGCTTAATGGTAGCTAATTCACCCCTCCACTTT.

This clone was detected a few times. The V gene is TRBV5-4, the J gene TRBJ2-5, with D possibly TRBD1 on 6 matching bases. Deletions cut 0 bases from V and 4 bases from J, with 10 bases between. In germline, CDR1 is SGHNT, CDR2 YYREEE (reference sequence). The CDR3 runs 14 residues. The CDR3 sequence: CASSLGSRGETQYF. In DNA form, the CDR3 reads TGTGCCAGCAGCTTGGGGTCCAGGGGAGAGACCCAGTACTTC.